The 24 T cell receptor beta chains in this list originate from one sample, sequenced in a study of shared clonotypes between healthy human individuals. Profiled with immunoSEQ multiplex PCR; TCRdb holds only in-frame clones, not every one. Of more than 1.2 million clones listed, approximately 98.5% are singletons. Material: naive CD4+ T cells sorted from blood. The subset is: CD45RA+ positively selected. These receptors all come from a man aged 30 to 39 in good health.

J is TRBJ2-3 and V is TRBV11-2; 7 bases are shared with TRBD2. The germline V gene encodes CDR1 SGHAT and CDR2 FQNNGV. CDR3 size: 15 residues. V lost 5 bases and J lost 3; bases outside the gene matches: 8. The CDR3 sequence is CASSTRGGSTDTQYF. In nucleotides, the CDR3 is TGTGCCAGCAGCACTAGGGGCGGGAGTACAGATACGCAGTATTTT.

The table lists this clone with a count of one. The rearrangement joins TRBV7-9 to TRBJ1-3, with unresolved D. The ends were cut back, 3 bases at V and 2 bases at J, with 11 bases in the middle. The V gene's germline CDR1 is SEHNR and CDR2 FQNEAQ (reference sequence). This CDR3 is 15 amino acids long. The CDR3 DNA reads TGTGCCAGCAGCTTTGGACCAGCGACTGGAAACACCATATATTTT. Amino acids: CASSFGPATGNTIYF.

The genes are TRBV5-1 and TRBJ2-5; a possible D gene is TRBD1 (6 bases). V was shortened by 4 bases and J by 0 bases, with 16 bases between the two germline ends. Germline V CDR1 and CDR2: SGHRS, YFSETQ. CDR3 length equals 16 residues. The CDR3 region is CASSPTLGQNQETQYF. For the CDR3, the DNA is TGCGCCAGCAGCCCGACCTTAGGACAGAACCAAGAGACCCAGTACTTC.

The V call is TRBV18, the J call TRBJ2-7, with 7 bases that match TRBD2. CDR1 and CDR2 (germline): KGHSH, LQKENI. J gave up 0 bases and V 6 bases, and 2 bases lay outside the gene matches. The CDR3 is 13 residues long. The CDR3 DNA reads as TGTGCCAGCTCCGGGAGGATCTCCTACGAGCAGTACTTC. It codes for CASSGRISYEQYF.

This clone was recorded once. V and J are TRBV2 and TRBJ2-5; D possibly corresponds to TRBD1 (5 bases). CDR1 and CDR2 (germline): SNHLY, FYNNEI. Trimming left V 3 bases short and J 2 bases short, with 7 bases between. This CDR3 has 13 amino acids. Here the CDR3 reads CASSDAGQETQYF. The CDR3 coding sequence is TGTGCCAGCAGTGACGCAGGGCAAGAGACCCAGTACTTC.

As to this clone: This sample includes further DNA sequences coding for the same CDR3. V usage is TRBV5-1 and J usage is TRBJ2-5; 7 bases map to TRBD2. Germline-derived CDR1 and CDR2 are SGHRS and YFSETQ. The ends lost 4 bases at V and 5 bases at J; junction bases unmatched: 5. The CDR3 spans 13 residues. CDR3 region: CASSLGRLETQYF. CDR3 coding DNA: TGCGCCAGCAGCCTCGGGAGGTTGGAGACCCAGTACTTC. Full variable domain (rest looked up from reference TRBV5-1 and TRBJ2-5): KAGVTQTPRYLIKTRGQQVTLSCSPISGHRSVSWYQQTPGQGLQFLFEYFSETQRNKGNFPGRFSGRQFSNSRSEMNVSTLELGDSALYLCASSLGRLETQYFGPGTRLLVL.

This sequence joins TRBV5-4 and TRBJ2-3; perhaps TRBD2 as D (6 bases). This CDR3 contains 15 residues. The V end lost 6 bases, the J end lost 0 bases, and 14 bases lay between the germline ends. Germline loops: CDR1 SGHNT, CDR2 YYREEE (reference sequence). DNA for the CDR3: TGTGCCAGCAAGCGGCTAGCGTCTAGCACAGATACGCAGTATTTT. Residues: CASKRLASSTDTQYF.

The chain is built from TRBV7-9 and TRBJ1-1; the D gene is possibly TRBD1 (6 bases). V dropped 4 bases and J dropped 5 bases, with 14 bases sitting between them. Germline assignment: CDR1 SEHNR and CDR2 FQNEAQ (reference sequence). There are 14 residues in the CDR3. DNA for the CDR3: TGTGCCAGCAGCTCGTCTTTCAGGGGAACTGAAGCTTTCTTT. This encodes CASSSSFRGTEAFF.

This clone was detected once. This chain joins TRBV18 and TRBJ2-3; D might be TRBD1 or TRBD2, each matching 5 bases. The V and J ends lost 3 bases and 5 bases respectively, with 12 bases between them. The germline V gene has CDR1 KGHSH and CDR2 LQKENI. The length of the CDR3 is 14 residues. In DNA, the CDR3 is TGTGCCAGCTCACCGGGACCTTCGAGAGATACGCAGTATTTT. Translation gives CASSPGPSRDTQYF. Combining the CDR3 with reference TRBV18 and TRBJ2-3 gives the whole variable domain NAGVMQNPRHLVRRRGQEARLRCSPMKGHSHVYWYRQLPEEGLKFMVYLQKENIIDESGMPKERFSAEFPKEGPSILRIQQVVRGDSAAYFCASSPGPSRDTQYFGPGTRLTVL.

The chain employs TRBV5-1 and TRBJ2-7, with D unclear. Per the germline V gene, CDR1 is SGHRS and CDR2 is YFSETQ. Trimming left V 1 base short and J 3 bases short, with 8 bases between. This CDR3 spans 13 amino acids. The CDR3 loop is CASSLTLGYEQYF. In DNA form, the CDR3 reads TGCGCCAGCAGCTTGACTCTAGGCTACGAGCAGTACTTC.

V and J are TRBV6-6 and TRBJ2-1; TRBD2 agrees at 15 bases. Trimming at V came to 10 bases and at J to 6 bases, leaving 4 bases not matched to a gene. There are 14 residues in the CDR3. Germline-derived CDR1 and CDR2 are MNHNY and SVGAGI (reference sequence). CDR3 loop: CATRGLAGGNEQFF. CDR3 DNA: TGTGCCACCCGGGGACTAGCGGGAGGCAATGAGCAGTTCTTC.

This clone was detected only once. The chain links TRBV4-2 to TRBJ2-3; perhaps TRBD2 as D (6 bases). Trimming took off 0 bases at V and 2 bases at J, with 15 bases between the two ends. This CDR3 has 17 amino acids. Germline lookup yields CDR1 LGHNA and CDR2 YNFKEQ. CDR3 nucleotide sequence: TGTGCCAGCAGCCAAGATGGCATAGCGGATATCACAGATACGCAGTATTTT. Translation gives CASSQDGIADITDTQYF.

The chain recombines TRBV5-1 with TRBJ1-5; 7 bases are shared with TRBD1. After removal of 1 base from V and 6 bases from J, the junction contained 1 base not matched to a gene. The germline gives CDR1 SGHRS, CDR2 YFSETQ. The CDR3 is 13 residues long. The CDR3 bases are TGCGCCAGCAGCTTGAACAGGGGTCAGCCCCAGCATTTT. It encodes CASSLNRGQPQHF.

As concerns this clone: In the same sample, other DNA sequences code for this CDR3. The chain combines TRBV5-1 with TRBJ2-3; weak D call: TRBD1 (6 bases). V was trimmed by 2 bases and J by 1 base, leaving 8 bases between them. CDR3 length: 14 amino acids. Germline V gene sequence: CDR1 SGHRS, CDR2 YFSETQ. The CDR3 here is CASSLQGGTDTQYF. The DNA for the CDR3 is TGCGCCAGCAGCTTACAGGGTGGCACAGATACGCAGTATTTT.

This chain uses TRBV7-2 with TRBJ1-2; D is perhaps TRBD1 (5 bases). Trimming stripped 2 bases from V and 2 bases from J, with 18 bases between. CDR1 and CDR2 (germline): SGHTA, FQGNSA. This CDR3 spans 17 amino acids. The CDR3 loop reads CASSLIARGPGNYGYTF. The CDR3 DNA sequence: TGTGCCAGCAGCTTAATCGCCCGGGGACCCGGGAACTATGGCTACACCTTC.

Concerning this clone: A read error may be the cause here, since a much bigger clone is one base away. The chain has TRBV27 and TRBJ2-5; D uncertain. The CDR3 is made up of 10 amino acids. Germline loops: CDR1 MNHEY, CDR2 SMNVEV (reference sequence). The germline V and J ends were trimmed by 5 bases and 2 bases, with 0 bases remaining between them. CDR3 nucleotide sequence: TGTGCCAGCAGTCAAGAGACCCAGTACTTC. Its protein is CASSQETQYF.

V gene TRBV29-1 combines with J gene TRBJ2-7; D may be TRBD2 (6 bases). V was shortened by 6 bases and J by 4 bases, with 16 bases between the two germline ends. Germline CDR1 SQVTM, CDR2 ANQGSEA. The CDR3 spans 13 residues. The CDR3 region has the DNA TGCAGCGTCTTTCCGGGACTCAATTACGAGCAGTACTTC. Protein sequence: CSVFPGLNYEQYF.

The rearrangement joins TRBV5-1 to TRBJ2-5; D possibly corresponds to TRBD2 (5 bases). Trimming removed 2 bases at V and 1 base at J, with 15 bases between. The CDR3 has 16 amino acids. The germline V gene encodes CDR1 SGHRS and CDR2 YFSETQ. The CDR3 reads CASSLPKGGGQETQYF. The CDR3 DNA is TGCGCCAGCAGCTTACCTAAAGGCGGAGGCCAAGAGACCCAGTACTTC.

The J gene is TRBJ2-7, the V gene TRBV5-6, with D unclear. V lost 0 bases, J lost 6 bases, and 7 bases lay in between. CDR1 is SGHDT, CDR2 YYEEEE, per germline. CDR3 length: 12 residues. The CDR3 protein is CASSLDQLEQYF. CDR3 DNA: TGTGCCAGCAGCTTGGACCAGCTCGAGCAGTACTTC.

V is TRBV30 and J is TRBJ1-5; 8 nucleotides match TRBD1. The germline CDR1 and CDR2 sequences are GTSNPN and SVGIG (reference sequence). The CDR3 spans 18 residues. Losses at the gene ends were 1 base for V and 0 bases for J; bases not matched to a gene: 11. The CDR3 loop is CAWSGDRFGRFSNQPQHF. The CDR3 coding sequence is TGTGCCTGGAGTGGGGACAGGTTCGGACGCTTTAGCAATCAGCCCCAGCATTTT.

This sequence joins TRBV19 and TRBJ2-7, with 8 bases that match TRBD2. Trimming at V came to 3 bases and at J to 2 bases, leaving 9 bases not matched to a gene. The CDR3 contains 16 residues. The V gene's germline CDR1 is LNHDA and CDR2 SQIVND (reference sequence). CDR3 nucleotides: TGTGCCAGTAGTATCCAAAGCGGGAGAAGGCCCTACGAGCAGTACTTC. It translates to CASSIQSGRRPYEQYF.

V is TRBV10-3 and J is TRBJ2-5, with a tentative D call TRBD2 (7 bases). Germline V lookup: CDR1 ENHRY, CDR2 SYGVKD. The CDR3 length is 13 residues. V lost 10 bases, J lost 5 bases, and 17 bases lay in between. CDR3 coding DNA: TGTGCCACCCAGGGAGGGGGGTCCGAGACCCAGTACTTC. Its translation is CATQGGGSETQYF.

Note on this clone: Distinct nucleotide sequences in the sample also encode this CDR3. The CDR3 DNA is TGTGCCATCAGTGAACAGGGCAACAATCAGCCCCAGCATTTT. Translating it yields CAISEQGNNQPQHF. The genes are TRBV10-3 and TRBJ1-5; a possible D gene is TRBD1 (6 bases). Germline V CDR1 and CDR2: ENHRY, SYGVKD. CDR3 length equals 14 residues. V lost 3 bases, J lost 3 bases, and 9 bases lay in between.

This clone was recorded once. The gene calls are TRBV9 and TRBJ2-2, with TRBD2 as a possible D gene (6 bases). The CDR3 is made up of 16 amino acids. CDR1 and CDR2 (germline): SGDLS, YYNGEE. Between the trimmed V and J ends, which lost 4 bases and 2 bases, there was a span of 15 bases. The CDR3 here is CASSPLARENTGELFF. In DNA form, the CDR3 reads TGTGCCAGCAGCCCCCTCGCGCGGGAAAACACCGGGGAGCTGTTTTTT.